This T cell receptor beta chain was documented in a study of blood T cell repertoires in COVID-19. Study-wide context: The United States, Italy and Spain supplied acute and convalescent COVID-19 samples.

In the authors' methods: Quantification of nucleated cells was approximated via reference gene primer amplification. Profiling relied on immunoSEQ multiplex PCR, and the TCRdb table lists in-frame clones only, not all of them. V and J calls and clone size come straight from that table; D and trimming were deduced from the DNA. The sample holds about 470,000 clones, about nine tenths seen once. Looked up from germline, CDR1 is SGDLS and CDR2 is YYNGEE. This CDR3 spans 15 amino acids. V gave up 1 base and J gave up 2 bases; unmatched junction bases: 2. The origin of this receptor is a young woman who had recovered from COVID-19. The sequenced sample was PBMCs or T cells enriched from blood (not recorded which). The rearrangement joins TRBV9 to TRBJ2-3, with 9 bases fitting TRBD2. Written as DNA, the CDR3 is TGTGCCAGCAGCGTAAGCGGGGGGCCCACAGATACGCAGTATTTT. As protein: CASSVSGGPTDTQYF.